A selection of T cell receptor beta chains follows, all from one sample in a study of high-grade serous ovarian cancer treatment subgroups. Measured with immunoSEQ multiplex PCR; TCRdb has only the in-frame clones, and not every one. Of about 9,100 clones in the sample, around nine tenths are singletons; the top ten hold around 1.7%. Input material: tumor tissue. These receptors originate from a human donor with high-grade serous ovarian cancer. Each CDR3 is given with its conserved first and last residue. D genes are given only for firm matches. Clone size is not always given. Where it is, it says once, few, many or a class for expanded clones.

TRBV10-1	TRBD2	-	TRBJ2-5	TGCGCTTTGTTGGGGACTAAGTATCAAGAGACCCAGTACTTC	CALLGTKYQETQYF
TRBV10-1	-	-	TRBJ2-2	TGCGCCAGCACTGAGACTCCGGGCACCGGGGAGCTGTTTTTT	CASTETPGTGELFF
TRBV5-5	-	once	TRBJ2-7	TGTGCCAGCAGCTTGCGAGCCCTTTCCTACGAGCAGTACTTC	CASSLRALSYEQYF
TRBV19	TRBD2	-	TRBJ2-2	TGTGCCAGTAGTATAGATGGACTAGCGGGAGATCGGGACGGGGAGCTGTTTTTT	CASSIDGLAGDRDGELFF
TRBV7-3	-	-	TRBJ2-2	TGTGCCAGCAGCCAGTCCGGCACCGGGGAGCTGTTTTTT	CASSQSGTGELFF
TRBV7-2	TRBD1	-	TRBJ2-1	TGTGCCAGCAGCTTGTCGGCCGTGACAGGGGTTGAGCAGTTCTTC	CASSLSAVTGVEQFF
TRBV15	TRBD2	-	TRBJ2-7	TGTGCCACCAGCAGGGAAACTAGCGGGAGTTACGAGCAGTACTTC	CATSRETSGSYEQYF
TRBV6-6	TRBD1	-	TRBJ1-6	TGTGCCAGCAGTGTCAGGGGGGATTCACCCCTCCACTTT	CASSVRGDSPLHF
TRBV5-4	TRBD2	-	TRBJ2-7	TGTGCCAGCAGCTTGACTAGCGGGAGCTCCTACGAGCAGTACTTC	CASSLTSGSSYEQYF
TRBV28	-	once	TRBJ1-6	TGTGCCAGCAACGGACTATATAATTCACCCCTCCACTTT	CASNGLYNSPLHF
TRBV7-2	-	-	TRBJ2-7	TGTGCCAGCAGCTTAGGCCCCCCCGGGAGCTCCTACGAGCAGTACTTC	CASSLGPPGSSYEQYF
TRBV4-2	TRBD1	few	TRBJ1-6	TGTGCCAGCAGCCAAGAGGAGGACAGGGTTTCACCCCTCCACTTT	CASSQEEDRVSPLHF
TRBV2	-	few	TRBJ1-5	TGTGCCAGCAGTGAGACCGTTAGTAGCAATCAGCCCCAGCATTTT	CASSETVSSNQPQHF
TRBV10-3	-	-	TRBJ1-1	TGTGCCATCAGCGTTTCGGGGGACGACACTGAAGCTTTCTTT	CAISVSGDDTEAFF
TRBV6-6	TRBD1	-	TRBJ2-2	TGTGCCAGCAGATGGACAGGCAGGCGAAGCGGGGAGCTGTTTTTT	CASRWTGRRSGELFF
TRBV5-1	TRBD1	-	TRBJ2-1	TGCGCCAGCAGCTTGGGGACAGGGAGGTATGAGCAGTTCTTC	CASSLGTGRYEQFF
TRBV4-2	-	-	TRBJ2-1	TGTGCCAGCAGCCAAGATATTGGGGACCGATGGGGCAATGAGCAGTTCTTC	CASSQDIGDRWGNEQFF
TRBV4-1	-	once	TRBJ1-5	TGCGCCAGCAGCCAACTAGACAGTTCCGATCAGCCCCAGCATTTT	CASSQLDSSDQPQHF
TRBV5-1	-	few	TRBJ2-7	TGCGCCAGCAGCTTGGGGGTGGGGTACGAGCAGTACTTC	CASSLGVGYEQYF
TRBV19	TRBD1	-	TRBJ2-7	TGTGCCAGTAGTACCAGACAGGGTCCGTCGAACGAGCAGTACTTC	CASSTRQGPSNEQYF